These 27 T cell receptor beta chains were all obtained from the same sample, sequenced in a study of blood T cells in healthy people across ages. The authors ran a second PCR of 7 to 11 cycles using a sample-barcoded 5' primer and a J-beta primer mix. From the 5' RACE reads, TCRdb called clonotypes with MiXCR, one entry per CDR3 protein. This repertoire shows roughly 570,000 distinct CDR3 sequences, 25% to 30% found once; its top ten account for 15% to 20%. The sequenced sample was blood. These receptors originate from a woman aged 70 to 79 in good health.

This rearrangement joins TRBV29-1 to TRBJ2-2; D may match TRBD1 or TRBD2 (5 bases each). The V gene's germline CDR1 is SQVTM and CDR2 ANQGSEA. The V and J ends lost 0 bases and 8 bases respectively, with 16 bases between them. The CDR3 consists of 15 residues. CDR3 coding DNA: TGCAGCGTTGAAGATCCGGGGACCCCGGGAGGGGAGCTGTTTTTT. Its protein product is CSVEDPGTPGGELFF.

V gene TRBV12-3 or TRBV12-4 combines with J gene TRBJ2-3; the D is unclear. CDR3 size: 12 residues. Trimming left V 8 bases short and J 6 bases short, with 12 bases between. The CDR3 bases are TGTGCCAGCGGGTCTCGAGAGGATACGCAGTATTTT. This sequence encodes CASGSREDTQYF.

The rearrangement uses TRBV4-3 and TRBJ2-3; no clear D. Germline V lookup: CDR1 LGHNA, CDR2 YSLEER. This CDR3 contains 13 residues. Trimming took 2 bases from V and 3 from J, leaving 6 bases between them. CDR3 sequence (DNA): TGCGCCAGCAGCCAAACCCCGACAGATACGCAGTATTTT. It specifies CASSQTPTDTQYF.

This clonotype was recorded a few times. V and J are TRBV7-8 and TRBJ2-5; D gene ambiguous. Trimming stripped 6 bases from V and 0 bases from J, with 11 bases between. The CDR3 covers 14 residues. Germline V gene sequence: CDR1 SGHVS, CDR2 FQNEAQ. This CDR3 is CASSYRTYQETQYF. For the CDR3, the DNA is TGTGCCAGCAGTTATAGAACTTACCAAGAGACCCAGTACTTC.

The chain recombines TRBV5-1 with TRBJ2-5; 12 positions agree with TRBD2. From germline, CDR1 is SGHRS and CDR2 YFSETQ. Trimming took 3 bases from V and 7 from J; bases not matched to a gene: 10. The CDR3 has 16 residues. CDR3 DNA sequence: TGCGCCAGCAGCTCGAACCGACTAGCGGGGGTGGGGACCCAGTACTTC. Protein sequence: CASSSNRLAGVGTQYF.

V and J are TRBV6-6 and TRBJ2-7, with a weak D call TRBD2 (6 bases). CDR1 is MNHNY, CDR2 SVGAGI, per germline (reference sequence). This CDR3 region has 14 residues. V was shortened by 7 bases and J by 3 bases, with 16 bases between the two germline ends. The CDR3 DNA reads TGTGCCAGCACCGAGGAACCGGGAGTCTACGAGCAGTACTTC. This gives the protein CASTEEPGVYEQYF.

The chain is built from TRBV6-5 and TRBJ2-6; tentatively, D is TRBD1 (5 bases). The V end lost 4 bases, the J end lost 2 bases, and 12 bases lay between the germline ends. CDR3 length: 16 amino acids. Germline V gives CDR1 MNHEY, CDR2 SVGAGI. The CDR3 sequence is CASSLQGLTGANVLTF. The CDR3 DNA reads as TGTGCCAGCAGTTTGCAGGGCTTGACTGGGGCCAACGTCCTGACTTTC.

This clonotype was detected only a few times. For the CDR3, the DNA is TGCGCCAGCAGCTTGGCAAACAACCAAGAGACCCAGTACTTC. Its protein is CASSLANNQETQYF. This sequence joins TRBV5-1 and TRBJ2-5; D gene unclear. From germline, CDR1 is SGHRS and CDR2 YFSETQ. Trimming stripped 0 bases from V and 0 bases from J, with 6 bases between. The CDR3 contains 14 residues. The full variable domain, with the rest looked up from reference TRBV5-1 and TRBJ2-5, is KAGVTQTPRYLIKTRGQQVTLSCSPISGHRSVSWYQQTPGQGLQFLFEYFSETQRNKGNFPGRFSGRQFSNSRSEMNVSTLELGDSALYLCASSLANNQETQYFGPGTRLLVL.

This clonotype was detected ten times or more. The gene calls are TRBV7-2 and TRBJ1-2, with D hard to call. The germline gives CDR1 SGHTA, CDR2 FQGNSA. The V end was cut by 1 base, the J end by 1 base, with 4 bases between. CDR3 length equals 13 residues. The CDR3 DNA reads as TGTGCCAGCAGCTTAGACGATAACTATGGCTACACCTTC. Its protein product is CASSLDDNYGYTF. Filled out from reference TRBV7-2 and TRBJ1-2, the complete variable domain reads GAGVSQSPSNKVTEKGKDVELRCDPISGHTALYWYRQSLGQGLEFLIYFQGNSAPDKSGLPSDRFSAERTGGSVSTLTIQRTQQEDSAVYLCASSLDDNYGYTFGSGTRLTVV.

This chain links TRBV20-1 with TRBJ2-3; D is undetermined. The length of the CDR3 is 12 residues. V was shortened by 4 bases and J by 2 bases, with 7 bases between the two germline ends. CDR1 and CDR2 from the germline V gene are DFQATT and SNEGSKA (reference sequence). The CDR3 sequence: CSATKVTDTQYF. The CDR3 DNA reads TGCAGTGCTACTAAAGTCACAGATACGCAGTATTTT.

This sequence joins TRBV7-2 and TRBJ1-1; no clear D. Trimming stripped 4 bases from V and 3 bases from J, with 12 bases between. The CDR3 loop spans 14 amino acids. Germline V gene data show CDR1 as SGHTA and CDR2 as FQGNSA. In nucleotides, the CDR3 is TGTGCCAGCAGCTCACTATCGGCGGACACTGAAGCTTTCTTT. This gives the protein CASSSLSADTEAFF.

The rearrangement joins TRBV6-6 to TRBJ2-1; tentatively, D is TRBD1 (6 bases). Germline V gene data show CDR1 as MNHNY and CDR2 as SVGAGI (reference sequence). This CDR3 spans 15 amino acids. Trimming shortened V by 4 bases and J by 2 bases, and 12 bases separated the two germline ends. The DNA for the CDR3 is TGTGCCAGCAGTTTAAACAGGGCCCCCTACAATGAGCAGTTCTTC. Translating it yields CASSLNRAPYNEQFF.

Only a few counts were recorded for this clonotype. This chain joins TRBV5-6 and TRBJ2-1, with D possibly being TRBD1 (5 bases). The CDR3 has 16 amino acids. V lost 2 bases and J lost 8, with 20 bases in between. Germline-derived CDR1 and CDR2 are SGHDT and YYEEEE. CDR3: CASSLMTDALDDEQFF. The CDR3 bases are TGTGCCAGCAGCTTAATGACAGATGCTCTAGATGATGAGCAGTTCTTC.

The chain couples TRBV11-2 to TRBJ2-5, with TRBD2 matching over 10 bases. Germline V CDR1 and CDR2: SGHAT, FQNNGV. J gave up 11 bases and V 1 base, and 10 bases lay outside the gene matches. This CDR3 is 15 amino acids long. The CDR3 DNA reads TGTGCCAGCAGCTTAGGGACTAGCGGCTCCTACCAGCAGTACTTC. This sequence encodes CASSLGTSGSYQQYF.

V and J are TRBV4-1 and TRBJ2-1, with 9 bases identical to TRBD2. Germline trimming cut 1 base from V and 13 bases from J; bases unmatched to any gene: 5. CDR3 length: 13 residues. CDR1 is MGHRA and CDR2 is YSYEKL in the germline V gene. CDR3 nucleotides: TGCGCCAGCAGCCAAGCGGCGGGACTAGCCCAGTTCTTC. This codes for CASSQAAGLAQFF.

The gene calls are TRBV12-3 or TRBV12-4 and TRBJ1-1, with TRBD1 matching 10 bases. The CDR3 runs 14 residues. Trimming at V came to 6 bases and at J to 1 base, leaving 2 bases not matched to a gene. The CDR3 loop is CASSRTGGNTEAFF. CDR3 DNA: TGTGCCAGCAGCCGGACAGGGGGGAACACTGAAGCTTTCTTT.

This clonotype has only a few counts. The chain employs TRBV11-3 and TRBJ2-1; D remains ambiguous. This CDR3 is 15 amino acids long. The V gene lost 5 bases and the J gene lost 5 bases, with 16 bases spanning the gap. Germline lookup yields CDR1 SGHNT and CDR2 YENEEA. The CDR3, as DNA: TGTGCCAGCAGCCCCCGACTCCTCACCCACAATGAGCAGTTCTTC. Amino acid sequence: CASSPRLLTHNEQFF.

Concerning this clonotype itself: One end of the junction is discordant with germline, which a read error may explain. The V and J genes are TRBV28 and TRBJ1-2, with a weak D call TRBD1 (5 bases). The CDR3 has 14 residues. The germline CDR1 and CDR2 sequences are MDHEN and SYDVKM. CDR3 sequence reads: CACSPLNSGLGYTF. CDR3 bases: TGTGCCTGCAGTCCCCTTAATTCAGGGCTCGGCTACACCTTC.

This clonotype appeared a few times. The chain joins TRBV5-1 to TRBJ2-1; tentatively, D is TRBD2 (5 bases). Germline V gene sequence: CDR1 SGHRS, CDR2 YFSETQ. V lost 5 bases, J lost 9 bases, and 18 bases lay in between. The CDR3 length is 14 residues. CDR3 region: CASRTRFGGGEQFF. The CDR3 DNA sequence: TGCGCCAGCAGAACTAGATTTGGTGGTGGTGAGCAGTTCTTC.

This clonotype showed up just a few times. At one end the junction does not follow the germline gene, possibly because of a read error. This chain uses TRBV5-1 with TRBJ1-5, with D tentatively TRBD1 (6 bases). The CDR3 has 14 amino acids. Per germline, CDR1 SGHRS and CDR2 YFSETQ. CDR3 DNA: TGCGCCAGCAGCTTGTCGGGGGGCAATCGGCCCCAGCATTTT. Amino acids: CASSLSGGNRPQHF.

The chain recombines TRBV12-3 or TRBV12-4 with TRBJ1-2; D gene uncertain. Trimming left V 1 base short and J 8 bases short, with 11 bases between. The CDR3 has 13 amino acids. DNA for the CDR3: TGTGCCAGCAGTTTAGGTTCGGGAAGGGGCTACACCTTC. It encodes CASSLGSGRGYTF.

The rearrangement links TRBV9 to TRBJ2-5; D is possibly TRBD1 or TRBD2 (5 bases each). Deletions cut 3 bases from V and 2 bases from J, with 17 bases between. Germline V gene sequence: CDR1 SGDLS, CDR2 YYNGEE. CDR3 size: 16 residues. CDR3 amino acids: CASSAGRVSVQETQYF. The CDR3 region has the DNA TGTGCCAGCAGCGCAGGGCGGGTGAGCGTACAAGAGACCCAGTACTTC.

This clonotype was seen only a few times. The rearrangement joins TRBV30 to TRBJ2-7, with 8 bases matching TRBD1. The CDR3 totals 14 residues. From germline, CDR1 is GTSNPN and CDR2 SVGIG (reference sequence). V lost 1 base and J lost 3; bases outside the gene matches: 5. The CDR3 region has the DNA TGTGCCTGGAGTGATGGACAGGGTATCTACGAGCAGTACTTC. It yields the protein CAWSDGQGIYEQYF.

This clonotype was seen repeatedly, ten times or more. The rearrangement joins TRBV20-1 to TRBJ1-2; 7 bases line up with TRBD1. Germline V lookup: CDR1 DFQATT, CDR2 SNEGSKA (reference sequence). V shed 2 bases and J 1 base; nucleotides not matched to a gene: 7. The CDR3 loop spans 15 amino acids. The CDR3 sequence is CSARRQGVLNYGYTF. The CDR3 nucleotides read TGCAGTGCTAGACGACAGGGCGTACTTAACTATGGCTACACCTTC.

This clonotype was found many times. The V and J genes are TRBV29-1 and TRBJ2-4; perhaps TRBD2 as D (6 bases). The V end was cut by 0 bases, the J end by 2 bases, with 8 bases between. Germline V gene lookup returns CDR1 SQVTM and CDR2 ANQGSEA. This CDR3 is 14 amino acids long. CDR3 in DNA: TGCAGCGTTGAAGAGGGGGGTCCCAAAAACATTCAGTACTTC. It translates to CSVEEGGPKNIQYF.

The CDR3 region is CSVEPPSGGQETQYF. The CDR3 bases are TGCAGCGTTGAACCCCCTAGCGGGGGGCAGGAGACCCAGTACTTC. The chain joins TRBV29-1 to TRBJ2-5; 11 bases are shared with TRBD2. Germline loops: CDR1 SQVTM, CDR2 ANQGSEA. The CDR3 loop spans 15 amino acids. V trimming: 2 bases; J trimming: 5 bases; junction bases outside the gene matches: 7.

V gene TRBV10-3 combines with J gene TRBJ1-4, with TRBD1 matching 7 bases. Germline CDR1 is ENHRY and CDR2 is SYGVKD. The CDR3 runs 15 residues. V lost 7 bases to trimming and J lost 8 bases; unmatched junction nucleotides: 13. The CDR3 DNA sequence: TGTGCCATCAATCTTCATGACAGGGTGGGGGAAAAACTGTTTTTT. Translating it yields CAINLHDRVGEKLFF.